A single T cell receptor beta chain is shown here with its context. Only in-frame clones appear in the TCRdb table, and some are missing; sequencing was by immunoSEQ multiplex PCR. The sample lists roughly 330,000 clones, about 87% occurring once. This sample stems from a study of blood T cell repertoires in COVID-19. Study background: Material from acute and convalescent COVID-19 was sourced from the United States, Italy and Spain. PBMCs, B-cell-depleted T cells, or T cells were the source of the cDNA or gDNA that made up the material.

Symptom resolution, clearance, or two negative PCRs marked the recovered donors of Cohort 3. This CDR3 region has 17 residues. Germline CDR1 is SGHRS and CDR2 is YFSETQ. V shed 1 base and J 3 bases; nucleotides not matched to a gene: 4. The sequenced sample was PBMCs or T cells enriched from blood (not recorded which). This rearrangement joins TRBV5-1 to TRBJ2-1, with 13 bases fitting TRBD2. The TCR comes from a man in his thirties or forties who had recovered from COVID-19. The DNA of the CDR3 is TGCGCCAGCAGCTTGCGACTAGCGGGGGGAGGCTACAATGAGCAGTTCTTC. It translates to CASSLRLAGGGYNEQFF.